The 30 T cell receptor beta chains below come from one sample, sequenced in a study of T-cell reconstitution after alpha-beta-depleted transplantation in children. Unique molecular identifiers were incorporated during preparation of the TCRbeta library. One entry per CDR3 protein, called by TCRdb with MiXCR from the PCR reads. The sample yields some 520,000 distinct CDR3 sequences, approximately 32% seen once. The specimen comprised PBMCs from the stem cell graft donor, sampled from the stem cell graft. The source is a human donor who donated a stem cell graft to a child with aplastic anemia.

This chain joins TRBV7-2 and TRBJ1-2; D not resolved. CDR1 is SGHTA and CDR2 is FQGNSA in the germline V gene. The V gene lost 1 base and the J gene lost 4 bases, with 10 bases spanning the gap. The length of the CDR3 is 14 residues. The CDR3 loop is CASSLGRLSYGYTF. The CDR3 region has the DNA TGTGCCAGCAGCTTAGGAAGGCTGAGCTATGGCTACACCTTC.

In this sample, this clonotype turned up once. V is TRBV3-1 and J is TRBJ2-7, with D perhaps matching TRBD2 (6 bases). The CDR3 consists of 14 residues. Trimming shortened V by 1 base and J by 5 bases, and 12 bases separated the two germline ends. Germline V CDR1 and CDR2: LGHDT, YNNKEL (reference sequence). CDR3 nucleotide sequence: TGTGCCAGCAGCCAAGTGCAGGGAGGCCACGAGCAGTACTTC. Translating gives CASSQVQGGHEQYF.

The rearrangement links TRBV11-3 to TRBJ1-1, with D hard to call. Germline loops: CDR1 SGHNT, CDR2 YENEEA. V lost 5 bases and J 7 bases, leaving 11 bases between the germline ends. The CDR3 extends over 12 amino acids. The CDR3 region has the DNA TGTGCCAGCAGCCGCCAAGGGTATGAAGCTTTCTTT. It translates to CASSRQGYEAFF.

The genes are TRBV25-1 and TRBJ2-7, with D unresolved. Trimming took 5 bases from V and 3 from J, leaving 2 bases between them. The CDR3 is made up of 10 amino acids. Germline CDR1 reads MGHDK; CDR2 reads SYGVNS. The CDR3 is CASSYYEQYF. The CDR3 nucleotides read TGTGCCAGCAGTTACTACGAGCAGTACTTC.

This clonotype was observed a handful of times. In DNA, the CDR3 is TGTGCCAGCTCACCACTTTCCAGCGGGACCGAGCAGTACGTC. It translates to CASSPLSSGTEQYV. The J gene is TRBJ2-7, the V gene TRBV18; 7 bases are shared with TRBD2. Germline CDR1 and CDR2: KGHSH and LQKENI. This CDR3 contains 14 residues. With 1 base clipped from V and 6 bases from J, the junction kept 6 bases outside the gene matches.

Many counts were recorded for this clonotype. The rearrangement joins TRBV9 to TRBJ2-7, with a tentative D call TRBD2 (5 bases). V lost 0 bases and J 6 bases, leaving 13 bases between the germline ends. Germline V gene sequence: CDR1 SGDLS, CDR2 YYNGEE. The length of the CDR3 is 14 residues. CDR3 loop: CASSVDSSGSEQYF. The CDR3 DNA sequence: TGTGCCAGCAGCGTAGATTCGTCGGGGAGCGAGCAGTACTTC.

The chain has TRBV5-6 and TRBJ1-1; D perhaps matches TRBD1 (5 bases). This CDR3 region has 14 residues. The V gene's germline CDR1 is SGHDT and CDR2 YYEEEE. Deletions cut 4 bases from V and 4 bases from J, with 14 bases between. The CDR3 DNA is TGTGCCAGCAGCCTGCCAGGGCGAGGCACTGAAGCTTTCTTT. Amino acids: CASSLPGRGTEAFF.

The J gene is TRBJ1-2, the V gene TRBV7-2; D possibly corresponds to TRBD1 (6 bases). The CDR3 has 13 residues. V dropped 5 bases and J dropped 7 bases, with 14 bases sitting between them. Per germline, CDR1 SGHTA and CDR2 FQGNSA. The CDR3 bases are TGTGCCAGCAGCGATAACAGGGTATCTGGCTACACCTTC. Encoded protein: CASSDNRVSGYTF.

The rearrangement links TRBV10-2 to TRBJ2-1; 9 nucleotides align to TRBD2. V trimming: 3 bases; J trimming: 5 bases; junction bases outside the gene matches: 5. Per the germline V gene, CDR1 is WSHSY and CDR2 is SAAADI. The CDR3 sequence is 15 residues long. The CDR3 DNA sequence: TGCGCCAGCAGTGAAGCGGGAGGTCGGAACAATGAGCAGTTCTTC. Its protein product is CASSEAGGRNNEQFF.

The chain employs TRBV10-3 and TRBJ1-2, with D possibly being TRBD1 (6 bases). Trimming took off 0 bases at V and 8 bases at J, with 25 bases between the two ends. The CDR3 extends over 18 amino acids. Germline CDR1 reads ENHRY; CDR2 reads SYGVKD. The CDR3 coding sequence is TGTGCCATCAGTGAGTCGTCGGTGTCGCGGGGGGCCTCCAGGGGCTACACCTTC. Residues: CAISESSVSRGASRGYTF.

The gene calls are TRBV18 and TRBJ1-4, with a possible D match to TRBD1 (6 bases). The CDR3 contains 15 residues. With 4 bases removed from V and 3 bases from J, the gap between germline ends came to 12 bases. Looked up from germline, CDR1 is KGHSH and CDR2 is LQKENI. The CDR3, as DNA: TGTGCCAGCTCACAAAGGACAGCGTCTAATGAAAAACTGTTTTTT. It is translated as CASSQRTASNEKLFF. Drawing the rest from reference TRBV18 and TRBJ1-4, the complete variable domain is NAGVMQNPRHLVRRRGQEARLRCSPMKGHSHVYWYRQLPEEGLKFMVYLQKENIIDESGMPKERFSAEFPKEGPSILRIQQVVRGDSAAYFCASSQRTASNEKLFFGSGTQLSVL.

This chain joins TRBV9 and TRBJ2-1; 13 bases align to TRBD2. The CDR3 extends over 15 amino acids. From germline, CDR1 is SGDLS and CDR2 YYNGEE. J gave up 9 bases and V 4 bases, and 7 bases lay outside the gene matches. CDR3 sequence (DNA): TGTGCCAGCAGCTTTGGACTAGCGGGAGCGGGTGAGCAGTTCTTC. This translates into CASSFGLAGAGEQFF.

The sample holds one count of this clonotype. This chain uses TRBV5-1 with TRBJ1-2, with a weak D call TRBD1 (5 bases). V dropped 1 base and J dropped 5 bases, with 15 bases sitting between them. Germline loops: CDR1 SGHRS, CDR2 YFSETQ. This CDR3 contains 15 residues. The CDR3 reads CASSLSDQGWYGYTF. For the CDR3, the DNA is TGCGCCAGCAGCTTGTCGGATCAGGGTTGGTATGGCTACACCTTC.

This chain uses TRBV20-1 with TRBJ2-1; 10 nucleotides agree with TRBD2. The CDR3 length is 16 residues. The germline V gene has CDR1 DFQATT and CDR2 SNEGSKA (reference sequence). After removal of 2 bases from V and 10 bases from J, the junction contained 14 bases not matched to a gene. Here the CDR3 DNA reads TGCAGTGCTAGACCTAGCGGGAGAATGGTGTCGTGGGAGCAGTTCTTC. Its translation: CSARPSGRMVSWEQFF.

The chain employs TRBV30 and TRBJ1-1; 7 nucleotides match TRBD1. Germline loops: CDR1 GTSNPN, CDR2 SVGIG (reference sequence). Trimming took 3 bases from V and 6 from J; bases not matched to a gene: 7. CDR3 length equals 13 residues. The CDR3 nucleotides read TGTGCCTGGAGGACGACAGGGATTGCTGAAGCTTTCTTT. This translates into CAWRTTGIAEAFF.

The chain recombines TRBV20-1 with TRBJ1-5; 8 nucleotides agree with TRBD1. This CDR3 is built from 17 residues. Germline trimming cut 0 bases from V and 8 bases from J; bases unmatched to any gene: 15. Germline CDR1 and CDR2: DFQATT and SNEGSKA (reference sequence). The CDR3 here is CSARDARTGRIDEPQHF. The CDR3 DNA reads TGCAGTGCTAGAGATGCCCGGACAGGGCGGATCGATGAGCCCCAGCATTTT.

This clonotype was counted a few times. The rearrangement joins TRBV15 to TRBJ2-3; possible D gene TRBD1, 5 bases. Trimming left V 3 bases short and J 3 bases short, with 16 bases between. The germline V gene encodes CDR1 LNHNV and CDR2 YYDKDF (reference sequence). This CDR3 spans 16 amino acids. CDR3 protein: CATSSLTRVETDTQYF. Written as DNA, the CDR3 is TGTGCCACCAGCAGTCTCACCAGGGTAGAGACAGATACGCAGTATTTT. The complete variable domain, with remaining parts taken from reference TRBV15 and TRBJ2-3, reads DAMVIQNPRYQVTQFGKPVTLSCSQTLNHNVMYWYQQKSSQAPKLLFHYYDKDFNNEADTPDNFQSRRPNTSFCFLDIRSPGLGDTAMYLCATSSLTRVETDTQYFGPGTRLTVL.

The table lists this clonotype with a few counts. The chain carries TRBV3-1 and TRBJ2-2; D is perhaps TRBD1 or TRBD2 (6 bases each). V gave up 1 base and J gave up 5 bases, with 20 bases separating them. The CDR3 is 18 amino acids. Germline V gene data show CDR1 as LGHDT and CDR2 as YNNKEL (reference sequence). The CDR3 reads CASSQVGTQGLITGELFF. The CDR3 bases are TGTGCCAGCAGCCAAGTGGGGACACAGGGACTGATAACCGGGGAGCTGTTTTTT.

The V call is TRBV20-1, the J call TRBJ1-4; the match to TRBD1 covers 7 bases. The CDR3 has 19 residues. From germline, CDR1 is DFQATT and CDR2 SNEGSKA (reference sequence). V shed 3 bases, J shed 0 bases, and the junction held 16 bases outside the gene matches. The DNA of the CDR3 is TGCAGTGCTAGTGCAGGGGGTGTCTTCCACTTATCAACTAATGAAAAACTGTTTTTT. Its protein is CSASAGGVFHLSTNEKLFF.

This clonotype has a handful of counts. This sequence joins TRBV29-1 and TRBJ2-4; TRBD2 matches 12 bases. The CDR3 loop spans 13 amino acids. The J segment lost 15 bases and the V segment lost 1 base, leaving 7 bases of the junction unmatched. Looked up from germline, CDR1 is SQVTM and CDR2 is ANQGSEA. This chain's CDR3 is CSVEGGLAGLVYF. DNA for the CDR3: TGCAGCGTTGAAGGTGGACTAGCGGGATTGGTGTACTTC.

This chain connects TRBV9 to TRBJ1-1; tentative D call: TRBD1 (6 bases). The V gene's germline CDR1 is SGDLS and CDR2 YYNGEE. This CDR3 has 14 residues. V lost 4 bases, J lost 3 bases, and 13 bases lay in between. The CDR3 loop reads CASSPQGDHTEAFF. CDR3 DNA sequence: TGTGCCAGCAGCCCACAGGGAGATCACACTGAAGCTTTCTTT.

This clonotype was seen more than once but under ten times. This CDR3 is CSVVVDEQFF. CDR3 sequence (DNA): TGCAGCGTTGTGGTCGATGAGCAGTTCTTC. This chain uses TRBV29-1 with TRBJ2-1; no definite D call. The V gene's germline CDR1 is SQVTM and CDR2 ANQGSEA. The CDR3 sequence is 10 residues long. V was cut by 4 bases and J by 8 bases, with 6 bases left in between.

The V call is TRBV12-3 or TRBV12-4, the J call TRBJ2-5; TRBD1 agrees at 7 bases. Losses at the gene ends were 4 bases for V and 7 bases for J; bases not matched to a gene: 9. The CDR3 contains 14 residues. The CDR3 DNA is TGTGCCAGCAGTTCCCCCGGGTCAGGGGGGACCCAGTACTTC. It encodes CASSSPGSGGTQYF.

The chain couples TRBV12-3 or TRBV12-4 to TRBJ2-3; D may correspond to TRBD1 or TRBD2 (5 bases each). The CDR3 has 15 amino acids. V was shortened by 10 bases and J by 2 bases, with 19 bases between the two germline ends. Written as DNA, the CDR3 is TGTGCCAACCGAAGGGGAGAAGCCCACACAGATACGCAGTATTTT. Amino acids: CANRRGEAHTDTQYF.

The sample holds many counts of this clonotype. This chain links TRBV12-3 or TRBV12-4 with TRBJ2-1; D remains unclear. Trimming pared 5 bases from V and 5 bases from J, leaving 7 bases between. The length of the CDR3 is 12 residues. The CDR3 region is CASSHTDNEQFF. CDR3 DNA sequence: TGTGCCAGCAGTCACACCGACAATGAGCAGTTCTTC.

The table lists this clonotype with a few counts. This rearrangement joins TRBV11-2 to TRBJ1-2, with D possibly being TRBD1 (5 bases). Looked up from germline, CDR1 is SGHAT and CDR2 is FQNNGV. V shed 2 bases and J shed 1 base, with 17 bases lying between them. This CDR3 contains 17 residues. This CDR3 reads CASSLTPGSGDNYGYTF. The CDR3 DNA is TGTGCCAGCAGCTTAACCCCAGGGAGTGGGGATAACTATGGCTACACCTTC.

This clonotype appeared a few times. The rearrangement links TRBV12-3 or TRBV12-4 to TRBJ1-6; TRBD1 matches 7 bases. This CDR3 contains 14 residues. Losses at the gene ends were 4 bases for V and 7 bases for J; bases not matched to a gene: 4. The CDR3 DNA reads TGTGCCAGCAGTTGGGGGACAGAGAATTCACCCCTCCACTTT. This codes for CASSWGTENSPLHF.

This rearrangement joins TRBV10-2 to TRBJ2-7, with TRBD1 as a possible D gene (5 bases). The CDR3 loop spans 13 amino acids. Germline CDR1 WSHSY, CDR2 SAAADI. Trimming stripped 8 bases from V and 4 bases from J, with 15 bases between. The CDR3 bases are TGCGCCAGCCAGCAGGCAGGGCTTTACGAGCAGTACGTC. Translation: CASQQAGLYEQYV.

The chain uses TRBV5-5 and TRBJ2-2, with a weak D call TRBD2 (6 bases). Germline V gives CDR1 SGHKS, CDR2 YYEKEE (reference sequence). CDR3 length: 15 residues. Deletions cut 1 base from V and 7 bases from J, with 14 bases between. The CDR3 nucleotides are TGTGCCAGCAGCTTGACCGGGACTCGCAACGGGGAGCTGTTTTTT. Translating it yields CASSLTGTRNGELFF.

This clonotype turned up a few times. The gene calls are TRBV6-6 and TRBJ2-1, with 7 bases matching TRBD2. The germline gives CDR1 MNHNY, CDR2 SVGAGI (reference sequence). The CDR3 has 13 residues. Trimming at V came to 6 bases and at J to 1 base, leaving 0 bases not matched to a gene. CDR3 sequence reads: CASRRESYNEQFF. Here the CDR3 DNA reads TGTGCCAGCAGGCGGGAGTCCTACAATGAGCAGTTCTTC.